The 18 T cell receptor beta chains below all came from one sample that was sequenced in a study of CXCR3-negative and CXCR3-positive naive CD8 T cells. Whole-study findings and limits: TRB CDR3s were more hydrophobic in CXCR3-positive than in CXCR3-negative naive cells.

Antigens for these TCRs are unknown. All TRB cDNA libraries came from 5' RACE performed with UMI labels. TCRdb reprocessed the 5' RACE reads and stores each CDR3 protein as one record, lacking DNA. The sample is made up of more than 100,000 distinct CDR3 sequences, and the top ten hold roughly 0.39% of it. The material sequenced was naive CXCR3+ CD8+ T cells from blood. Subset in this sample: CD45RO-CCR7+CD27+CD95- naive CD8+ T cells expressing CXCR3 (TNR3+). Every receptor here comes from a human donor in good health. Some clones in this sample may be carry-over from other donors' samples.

The CDR3 is CASSLLRGTPSETQYF. This rearrangement joins TRBV28 to TRBJ2-5; without DNA, the TCRdb call of TRBD2 cannot be checked. The CDR3 spans 16 residues. Germline CDR1 MDHEN, CDR2 SYDVKM. Supplemented by reference TRBV28 and TRBJ2-5, the full variable domain reads DVKVTQSSRYLVKRTGEKVFLECVQDMDHENMFWYRQDPGLGLRLIYFSYDVKMKEKGDIPEGYSVSREKKERFSLILESASTNQTSMYLCASSLLRGTPSETQYFGPGTRLLVL.

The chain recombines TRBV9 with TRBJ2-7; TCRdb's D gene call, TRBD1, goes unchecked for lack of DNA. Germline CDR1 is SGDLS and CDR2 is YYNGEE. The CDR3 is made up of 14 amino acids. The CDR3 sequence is CASSALGGSVEQYF.

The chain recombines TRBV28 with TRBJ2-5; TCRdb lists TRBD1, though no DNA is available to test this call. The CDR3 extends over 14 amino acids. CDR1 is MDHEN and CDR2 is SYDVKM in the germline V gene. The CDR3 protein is CASSFWVQGETQYF.

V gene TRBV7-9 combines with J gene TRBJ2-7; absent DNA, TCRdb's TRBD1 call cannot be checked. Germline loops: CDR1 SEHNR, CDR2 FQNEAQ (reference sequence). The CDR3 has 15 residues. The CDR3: CASSSGTGVSYEQYF.

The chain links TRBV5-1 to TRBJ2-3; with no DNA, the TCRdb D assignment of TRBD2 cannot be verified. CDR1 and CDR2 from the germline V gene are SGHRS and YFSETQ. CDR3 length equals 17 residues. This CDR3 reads CASMDPGLPTTTDTQYF.

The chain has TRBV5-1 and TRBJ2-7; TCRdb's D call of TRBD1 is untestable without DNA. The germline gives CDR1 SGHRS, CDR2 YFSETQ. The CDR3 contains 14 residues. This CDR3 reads CASSLSSGGLEQYF.

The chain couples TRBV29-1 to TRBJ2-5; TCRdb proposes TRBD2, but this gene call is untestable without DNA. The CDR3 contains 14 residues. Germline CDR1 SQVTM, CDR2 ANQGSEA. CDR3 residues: CSVELAGGGETQYF.

The CDR3 reads CASGGGNNYEQYF. The chain uses TRBV2 and TRBJ2-7; checking the TCRdb D call of TRBD1 is not possible without DNA. CDR3 length: 13 amino acids. The germline CDR1 and CDR2 sequences are SNHLY and FYNNEI.

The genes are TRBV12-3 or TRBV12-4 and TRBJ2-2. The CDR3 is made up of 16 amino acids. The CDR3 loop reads CASSLAGLMNTGELFF.

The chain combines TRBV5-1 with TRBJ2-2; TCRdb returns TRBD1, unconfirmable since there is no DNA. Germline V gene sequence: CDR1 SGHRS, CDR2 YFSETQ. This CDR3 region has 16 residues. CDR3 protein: CASSGLTGTNTGELFF. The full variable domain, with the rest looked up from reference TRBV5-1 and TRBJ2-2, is KAGVTQTPRYLIKTRGQQVTLSCSPISGHRSVSWYQQTPGQGLQFLFEYFSETQRNKGNFPGRFSGRQFSNSRSEMNVSTLELGDSALYLCASSGLTGTNTGELFFGEGSRLTVL.

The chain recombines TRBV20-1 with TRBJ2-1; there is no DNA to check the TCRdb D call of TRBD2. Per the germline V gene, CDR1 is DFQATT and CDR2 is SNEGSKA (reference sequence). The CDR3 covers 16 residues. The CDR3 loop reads CSARALAGTSYNEQFF.

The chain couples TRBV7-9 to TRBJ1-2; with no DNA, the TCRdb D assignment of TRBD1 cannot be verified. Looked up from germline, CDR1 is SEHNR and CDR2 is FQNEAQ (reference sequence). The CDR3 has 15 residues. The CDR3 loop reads CASSLAGVGGDGYTF. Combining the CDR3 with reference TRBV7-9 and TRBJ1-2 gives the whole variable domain DTGVSQNPRHKITKRGQNVTFRCDPISEHNRLYWYRQTLGQGPEFLTYFQNEAQLEKSRLLSDRFSAERPKGSFSTLEIQRTEQGDSAMYLCASSLAGVGGDGYTFGSGTRLTVV.

The chain's CDR3 is CASSIFVAGAYNEQFF. V gene TRBV14 combines with J gene TRBJ2-1. The CDR3 extends over 16 amino acids. Germline CDR1 and CDR2: SGHDN and FVKESK.

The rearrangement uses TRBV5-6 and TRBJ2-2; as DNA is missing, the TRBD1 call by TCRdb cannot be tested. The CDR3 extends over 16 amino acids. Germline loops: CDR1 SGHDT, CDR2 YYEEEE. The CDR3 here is CASSGRETGEVGELFF.

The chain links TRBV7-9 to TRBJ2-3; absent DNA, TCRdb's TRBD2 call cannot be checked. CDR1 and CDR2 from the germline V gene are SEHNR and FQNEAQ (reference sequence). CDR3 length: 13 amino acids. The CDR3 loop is CASSFYPGDTQYF.

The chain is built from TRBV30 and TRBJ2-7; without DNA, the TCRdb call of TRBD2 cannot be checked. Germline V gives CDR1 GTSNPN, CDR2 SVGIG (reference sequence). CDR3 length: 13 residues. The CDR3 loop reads CAWDVRATYEQYF. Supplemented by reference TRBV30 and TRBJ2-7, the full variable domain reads SQTIHQWPATLVQPVGSPLSLECTVEGTSNPNLYWYRQAAGRGLQLLFYSVGIGQISSEVPQNLSASRPQDRQFILSSKKLLLSDSGFYLCAWDVRATYEQYFGPGTRLTVT.

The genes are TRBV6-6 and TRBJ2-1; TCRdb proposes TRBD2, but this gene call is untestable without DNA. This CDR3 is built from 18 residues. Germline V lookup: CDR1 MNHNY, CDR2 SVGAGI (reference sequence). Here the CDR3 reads CASSYTVTSGGRPAEQFF.

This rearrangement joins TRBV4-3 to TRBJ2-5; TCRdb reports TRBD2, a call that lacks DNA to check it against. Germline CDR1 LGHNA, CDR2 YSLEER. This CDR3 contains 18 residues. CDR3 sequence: CASSRRLIAEMLQETQYF.